This is a list of T cell receptor beta chains from one sample in a study of T-cell reconstitution after alpha-beta-depleted transplantation in children. A single record per CDR3 protein comes from TCRdb applying MiXCR to the PCR reads. The sample includes 200,000 to 250,000 distinct CDR3 sequences, under 9.5% seen only once; the top ten take approximately 6.2%. Source: PBMCs from the stem cell graft donor, taken from the stem cell graft. The receptors were gathered from a human donor who donated a stem cell graft to a child with acute lymphoblastic leukemia. Both conserved end residues are part of each CDR3. The order of the fields is V gene, J gene, clone size, D gene, CDR3 protein, CDR3 DNA. A D gene is named only where the DNA matches it firmly. Some rows have no size entry. The others give once, few or many, or a class for an expanded clone.

v_call: TRBV6-2/TRBV6-3; j_call: TRBJ2-1; clone_size: many; d_call: .; cdr3_aa: CASSLPGLEQFF; cdr3_nt: TGTGCCAGCAGTCTCCCGGGACTTGAGCAGTTCTTC
v_call: TRBV29-1; j_call: TRBJ1-1; clone_size: few; d_call: .; cdr3_aa: CSVGWGGDTEAFF; cdr3_nt: TGCAGCGTTGGTTGGGGGGGAGACACTGAAGCTTTCTTT
v_call: TRBV2; j_call: TRBJ2-3; clone_size: many; d_call: TRBD2; cdr3_aa: CASSEILAGGRGDTQYF; cdr3_nt: TGTGCCAGCAGTGAAATACTAGCGGGGGGCCGTGGAGATACGCAGTATTTT
v_call: TRBV12-3/TRBV12-4; j_call: TRBJ2-5; clone_size: few; d_call: .; cdr3_aa: CASSFRRQGSVTQYF; cdr3_nt: TGTGCCAGCAGTTTCCGCCGGCAGGGAAGTGTGACCCAGTACTTC
v_call: TRBV20-1; j_call: TRBJ1-2; clone_size: many; d_call: TRBD1; cdr3_aa: CSASPQGARNTF; cdr3_nt: TGCAGTGCTAGTCCACAGGGGGCGCGGAACACCTTC
v_call: TRBV5-1; j_call: TRBJ2-3; clone_size: many; d_call: .; cdr3_aa: CASSLASGGGTDTQYF; cdr3_nt: TGCGCCAGCAGCTTGGCTTCCGGAGGGGGTACAGATACGCAGTATTTT
v_call: TRBV7-8; j_call: TRBJ1-5; clone_size: .; d_call: TRBD1; cdr3_aa: CASSSKTGMNSNQPQHF; cdr3_nt: TGTGCCAGCAGCTCTAAGACAGGGATGAACAGCAATCAGCCCCAGCATTTT
v_call: TRBV3-1; j_call: TRBJ1-1; clone_size: .; d_call: .; cdr3_aa: CASTSFTSGTEAFF; cdr3_nt: TGTGCCAGCACCTCCTTTACCAGCGGCACTGAAGCTTTCTTT
v_call: TRBV7-9; j_call: TRBJ2-7; clone_size: many; d_call: TRBD1; cdr3_aa: CASSRDRGSLEQYF; cdr3_nt: TGTGCCAGCAGCCGGGACAGGGGGTCCCTCGAGCAGTACTTC
v_call: TRBV5-1; j_call: TRBJ2-7; clone_size: few; d_call: .; cdr3_aa: CASSQQGSYEQYF; cdr3_nt: TGCGCCAGCAGTCAACAGGGCTCCTACGAGCAGTACTTC
v_call: TRBV7-2; j_call: TRBJ2-3; clone_size: .; d_call: TRBD2; cdr3_aa: CASSSGLAGLTDTQYF; cdr3_nt: TGTGCCAGCAGCTCGGGACTAGCGGGGCTCACAGATACGCAGTATTTT
v_call: TRBV2; j_call: TRBJ2-7; clone_size: few; d_call: TRBD1; cdr3_aa: CASSEGQASYEQYF; cdr3_nt: TGTGCCAGCAGCGAGGGACAGGCGTCCTACGAGCAGTACTTC
v_call: TRBV6-5; j_call: TRBJ2-2; clone_size: many; d_call: .; cdr3_aa: CASSYQSVVGGELFF; cdr3_nt: TGTGCCAGCAGTTACCAATCTGTTGTGGGGGGGGAGCTGTTTTTT
v_call: TRBV6-1; j_call: TRBJ1-4; clone_size: many; d_call: .; cdr3_aa: CASREQVNEKLFF; cdr3_nt: TGTGCCAGCAGGGAACAGGTTAATGAAAAACTGTTTTTT
v_call: TRBV12-3/TRBV12-4; j_call: TRBJ2-7; clone_size: .; d_call: .; cdr3_aa: CASRGVSYEQYF; cdr3_nt: TGTGCCAGCCGGGGAGTCTCCTACGAGCAGTACTTC
v_call: TRBV3-1; j_call: TRBJ2-1; clone_size: .; d_call: .; cdr3_aa: CATTSRGTELQFF; cdr3_nt: TGTGCCACCACATCTCGGGGGACGGAACTCCAGTTCTTC
v_call: TRBV5-4; j_call: TRBJ2-1; clone_size: few; d_call: .; cdr3_aa: CAISQPTSNEQFF; cdr3_nt: TGTGCCATCTCCCAACCGACCAGCAATGAGCAGTTCTTC
v_call: TRBV20-1; j_call: TRBJ1-2; clone_size: .; d_call: .; cdr3_aa: CSASYSVNYGYTF; cdr3_nt: TGCAGTGCGTCATACAGCGTAAACTATGGCTACACCTTC
v_call: TRBV29-1; j_call: TRBJ1-5; clone_size: many; d_call: TRBD1; cdr3_aa: CSARTGSNQPQHF; cdr3_nt: TGCAGCGCCCGGACAGGGAGCAATCAGCCCCAGCATTTT
v_call: TRBV7-2; j_call: TRBJ1-3; clone_size: few; d_call: .; cdr3_aa: CASSFGFGATGNTIYF; cdr3_nt: TGTGCCAGCAGCTTTGGTTTTGGGGCCACTGGAAACACCATATATTTT
v_call: TRBV20-1; j_call: TRBJ2-7; clone_size: few; d_call: TRBD1; cdr3_aa: CSASGQGSRSTYEQYF; cdr3_nt: TGCAGTGCTAGTGGACAGGGGAGTCGGTCAACCTACGAGCAGTACTTC
v_call: TRBV19; j_call: TRBJ2-1; clone_size: .; d_call: .; cdr3_aa: CASSNLETGAYNEQFF; cdr3_nt: TGTGCCAGTAGTAACCTCGAAACCGGGGCCTACAATGAGCAGTTCTTC
v_call: TRBV5-1; j_call: TRBJ1-2; clone_size: few; d_call: .; cdr3_aa: CASKPRITANYGYTF; cdr3_nt: TGCGCCAGCAAGCCCCGTATAACGGCTAACTATGGCTACACCTTC
v_call: TRBV7-2; j_call: TRBJ1-2; clone_size: few; d_call: TRBD1; cdr3_aa: CASSYLQGPGYTF; cdr3_nt: TGTGCCAGCAGCTATCTACAGGGGCCTGGCTACACCTTC
v_call: TRBV30; j_call: TRBJ1-2; clone_size: many; d_call: .; cdr3_aa: CAWSPRGEPYGYTF; cdr3_nt: TGTGCCTGGAGTCCCCGGGGCGAACCCTATGGCTACACCTTC
v_call: TRBV4-3; j_call: TRBJ2-3; clone_size: few; d_call: TRBD2; cdr3_aa: CASSQALAGGTDTQYF; cdr3_nt: TGCGCCAGCAGCCAAGCGCTAGCGGGGGGCACAGATACGCAGTATTTT
v_call: TRBV10-3; j_call: TRBJ2-5; clone_size: once; d_call: .; cdr3_aa: CATRLQETQYF; cdr3_nt: TGTGCCACACGACTCCAAGAGACCCAGTACTTC
v_call: TRBV10-3; j_call: TRBJ2-1; clone_size: few; d_call: TRBD2; cdr3_aa: CAIGSGTSGAQTHNEQFF; cdr3_nt: TGTGCCATCGGTTCCGGGACTAGCGGGGCGCAGACACACAATGAGCAGTTCTTC
v_call: TRBV5-1; j_call: TRBJ2-7; clone_size: .; d_call: .; cdr3_aa: CASSFAVGSFPSEQYF; cdr3_nt: TGCGCCAGCAGCTTCGCGGTCGGGTCGTTCCCAAGCGAGCAGTACTTC
v_call: TRBV24-1; j_call: TRBJ2-5; clone_size: few; d_call: .; cdr3_aa: CATSVSGGAGRETQYF; cdr3_nt: TGTGCCACCAGTGTATCAGGAGGGGCAGGGAGGGAGACCCAGTACTTC
v_call: TRBV29-1; j_call: TRBJ2-5; clone_size: many; d_call: TRBD1; cdr3_aa: CSVNRGSGETQYF; cdr3_nt: TGCAGCGTGAACAGGGGGTCGGGAGAGACCCAGTACTTC
v_call: TRBV11-1; j_call: TRBJ2-1; clone_size: many; d_call: TRBD1; cdr3_aa: CASSPIKTGLVFYNEQFF; cdr3_nt: TGTGCCAGCAGCCCGATAAAGACAGGGTTGGTGTTCTACAATGAGCAGTTCTTC
v_call: TRBV28; j_call: TRBJ1-1; clone_size: .; d_call: .; cdr3_aa: CASGSPGTPGNTEAFF; cdr3_nt: TGTGCCAGCGGTTCCCCCGGGACACCGGGGAACACTGAAGCTTTCTTT
v_call: TRBV27; j_call: TRBJ2-7; clone_size: .; d_call: .; cdr3_aa: CASSRHSSYEQYF; cdr3_nt: TGTGCCAGCAGTAGACATAGCTCCTACGAGCAGTACTTC
v_call: TRBV10-3; j_call: TRBJ2-4; clone_size: many; d_call: .; cdr3_aa: CAIGTDPGKNIQYF; cdr3_nt: TGTGCCATCGGTACAGATCCCGGCAAAAACATTCAGTACTTC
v_call: TRBV5-1; j_call: TRBJ2-7; clone_size: many; d_call: .; cdr3_aa: CASSLGQTSTYEQYF; cdr3_nt: TGCGCCAGCAGCTTGGGGCAGACTTCAACCTACGAGCAGTACTTC
v_call: TRBV29-1; j_call: TRBJ2-7; clone_size: many; d_call: .; cdr3_aa: CSVVRGLNEQYF; cdr3_nt: TGCAGCGTTGTCAGGGGTCTGAACGAGCAGTACTTC
v_call: TRBV5-6; j_call: TRBJ1-4; clone_size: .; d_call: TRBD1; cdr3_aa: CASSLPGGQKLFF; cdr3_nt: TGTGCCAGCAGCTTACCAGGGGGGCAAAAACTGTTTTTT
v_call: TRBV4-1; j_call: TRBJ2-7; clone_size: .; d_call: TRBD2; cdr3_aa: CASSQEDLAVRAYEQYF; cdr3_nt: TGCGCCAGCAGCCAAGAGGATCTAGCGGTAAGAGCCTACGAGCAGTACTTC
v_call: TRBV6-2/TRBV6-3; j_call: TRBJ1-5; clone_size: few; d_call: TRBD1; cdr3_aa: CASRYTGTGLQPQHF; cdr3_nt: TGTGCCAGCAGATACACCGGGACAGGGCTTCAGCCCCAGCATTTT
v_call: TRBV12-3/TRBV12-4; j_call: TRBJ1-1; clone_size: few; d_call: TRBD1; cdr3_aa: CASSLKIGQGQTEAFF; cdr3_nt: TGTGCCAGCAGTTTAAAGATCGGACAGGGCCAAACTGAAGCTTTCTTT
v_call: TRBV6-5; j_call: TRBJ1-1; clone_size: .; d_call: .; cdr3_aa: CASSSPTARAFF; cdr3_nt: TGTGCCAGCAGTTCGCCGACAGCTCGAGCTTTCTTT
v_call: TRBV19; j_call: TRBJ2-2; clone_size: .; d_call: .; cdr3_aa: CASRPGHAANTGELFF; cdr3_nt: TGTGCCAGCCGTCCGGGACACGCCGCGAACACCGGGGAGCTGTTTTTT
v_call: TRBV5-1; j_call: TRBJ2-1; clone_size: many; d_call: TRBD2; cdr3_aa: CASSTVTGGTYNEQFF; cdr3_nt: TGCGCCAGCAGCACAGTTACGGGGGGGACCTACAATGAGCAGTTCTTC
v_call: TRBV12-3/TRBV12-4; j_call: TRBJ1-2; clone_size: .; d_call: .; cdr3_aa: CASSLGSSGTGYTF; cdr3_nt: TGTGCCAGCAGTTTAGGGTCTTCCGGGACCGGCTACACCTTC